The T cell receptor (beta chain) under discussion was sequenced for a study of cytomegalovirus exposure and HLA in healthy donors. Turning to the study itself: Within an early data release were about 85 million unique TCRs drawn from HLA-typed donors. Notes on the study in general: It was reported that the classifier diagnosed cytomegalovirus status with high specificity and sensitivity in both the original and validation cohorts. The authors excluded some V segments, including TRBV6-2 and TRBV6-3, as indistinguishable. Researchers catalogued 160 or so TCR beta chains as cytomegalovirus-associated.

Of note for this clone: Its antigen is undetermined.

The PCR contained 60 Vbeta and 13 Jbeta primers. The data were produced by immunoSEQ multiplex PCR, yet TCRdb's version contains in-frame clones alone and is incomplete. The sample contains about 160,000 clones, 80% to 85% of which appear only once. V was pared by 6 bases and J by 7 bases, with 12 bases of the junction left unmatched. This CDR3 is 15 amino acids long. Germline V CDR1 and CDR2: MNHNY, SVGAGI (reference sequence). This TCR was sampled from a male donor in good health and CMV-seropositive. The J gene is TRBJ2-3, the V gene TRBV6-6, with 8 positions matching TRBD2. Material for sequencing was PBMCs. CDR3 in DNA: TGTGCCAGCAGAAACTCCCCGGGACTAGTTTATACGCAGTATTTT. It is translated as CASRNSPGLVYTQYF.